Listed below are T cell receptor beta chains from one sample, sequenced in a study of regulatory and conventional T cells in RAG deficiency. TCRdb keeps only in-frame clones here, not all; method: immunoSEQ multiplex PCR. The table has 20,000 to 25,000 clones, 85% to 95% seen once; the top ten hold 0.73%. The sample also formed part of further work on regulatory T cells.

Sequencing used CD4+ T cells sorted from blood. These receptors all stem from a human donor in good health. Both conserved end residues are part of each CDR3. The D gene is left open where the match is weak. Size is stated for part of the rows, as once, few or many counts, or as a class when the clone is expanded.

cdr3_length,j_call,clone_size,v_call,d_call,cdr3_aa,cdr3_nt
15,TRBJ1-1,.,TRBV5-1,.,CASSMPTGLSTEAFF,TGCGCCAGCAGCATGCCGACAGGCTTGAGCACTGAAGCTTTCTTT
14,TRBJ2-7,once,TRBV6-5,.,CASSLDAGTYEQYF,TGTGCCAGCAGCTTAGATGCAGGGACCTACGAGCAGTACTTC
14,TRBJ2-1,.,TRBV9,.,CASSEASAPNEQFF,TGTGCCAGCAGTGAGGCTAGCGCTCCCAATGAGCAGTTCTTC
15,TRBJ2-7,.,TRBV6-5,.,CASSYTQGTGYEQYF,TGTGCCAGCAGTTACACCCAGGGGACGGGCTACGAGCAGTACTTC
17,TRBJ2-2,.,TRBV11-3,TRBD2,CASSLDRLTSGSRELFF,TGTGCCAGCAGCTTGGATAGGTTAACTAGCGGGAGCAGGGAGCTGTTTTTT
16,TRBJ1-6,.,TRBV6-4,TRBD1,CASSETGTGNNSPLHF,TGTGCCAGCAGTGAGACCGGGACAGGAAATAATTCACCCCTCCACTTT
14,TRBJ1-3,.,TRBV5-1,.,CASSTRGLGNTIYF,TGCGCCAGCAGCACCAGGGGACTTGGAAACACCATATATTTT
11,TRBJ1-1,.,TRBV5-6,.,CASSLNTEAFF,TGTGCCAGCAGCCTAAACACTGAAGCTTTCTTT
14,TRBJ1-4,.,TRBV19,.,CASSIGLTNEKLFF,TGTGCCAGTAGTATAGGGTTGACTAATGAAAAACTGTTTTTT
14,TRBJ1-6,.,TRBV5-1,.,CASSLAGGPSPLHF,TGCGCCAGCAGCTTGGCCGGGGGCCCCTCACCCCTCCACTTT
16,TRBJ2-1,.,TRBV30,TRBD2,CAWSVGTSGSDNEQFF,TGTGCCTGGAGTGTAGGCACTAGCGGGAGTGACAATGAGCAGTTCTTC
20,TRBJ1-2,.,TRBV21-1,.,CASSKADDGTASRTNYGYTF,TGTGCCAGCAGCAAGGCGGATGACGGGACAGCATCCCGGACTAACTATGGCTACACCTTC
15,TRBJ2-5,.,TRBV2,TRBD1,CASSVPQGSRETQYF,TGTGCCAGCAGTGTACCACAGGGGAGTCGGGAGACCCAGTACTTC
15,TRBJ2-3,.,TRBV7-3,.,CASSLQSSSTDTQYF,TGTGCCAGCAGCTTACAGTCCTCTAGCACAGATACGCAGTATTTT
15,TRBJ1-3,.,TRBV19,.,CASSPRGVSGNTIYF,TGTGCCAGTAGTCCCCGGGGGGTCTCTGGAAACACCATATATTTT
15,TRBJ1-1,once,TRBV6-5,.,CASSYDLEGGPEAFF,TGTGCCAGCAGTTACGATCTCGAAGGGGGTCCTGAAGCTTTCTTT
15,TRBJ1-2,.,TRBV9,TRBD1,CASSVGTGISYGYTF,TGTGCCAGCAGCGTTGGGACAGGGATATCTTATGGCTACACCTTC
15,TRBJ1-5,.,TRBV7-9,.,CASSLDGGVRQPQHF,TGTGCCAGCAGCTTAGATGGGGGTGTTCGTCAGCCCCAGCATTTT
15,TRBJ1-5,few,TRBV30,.,CAWSRMGTSNQPQHF,TGTGCCTGGAGCCGCATGGGCACGAGCAATCAGCCCCAGCATTTT
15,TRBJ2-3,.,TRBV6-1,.,CASSGLISSTDTQYF,TGTGCCAGCAGTGGACTTATATCTAGCACAGATACGCAGTATTTT
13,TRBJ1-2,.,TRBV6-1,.,CASSEEGHYGYTF,TGTGCCAGCAGTGAAGAAGGACATTATGGCTACACCTTC
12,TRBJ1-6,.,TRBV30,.,CAWRLTHSPLHF,TGTGCCTGGAGGCTGACGCATTCACCCCTCCACTTT
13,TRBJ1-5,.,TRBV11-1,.,CASSGDNNQPQHF,TGTGCCAGCAGTGGGGACAACAATCAGCCCCAGCATTTT
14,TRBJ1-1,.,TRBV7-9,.,CASSVSLVTTEAFF,TGTGCCAGCAGCGTATCCCTCGTCACCACTGAAGCTTTCTTT
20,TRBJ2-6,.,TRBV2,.,CASSEAPALGPSSGANVLTF,TGTGCCAGCAGTGAAGCGCCGGCTCTGGGACCCAGCTCTGGGGCCAACGTCCTGACTTTC
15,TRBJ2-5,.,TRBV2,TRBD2,CASSPRLARKETQYF,TGTGCCAGCAGTCCGCGACTAGCGCGTAAAGAGACCCAGTACTTC
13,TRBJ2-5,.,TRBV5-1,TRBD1,CASSQTGQETQYF,TGCGCCAGCAGCCAGACAGGGCAAGAGACCCAGTACTTC
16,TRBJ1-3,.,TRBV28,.,CASSQGLSDTGNTIYF,TGTGCCAGCAGTCAGGGGCTGAGCGACACTGGAAACACCATATATTTT
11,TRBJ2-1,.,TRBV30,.,CAWSLGDEQFF,TGTGCCTGGAGTTTAGGGGATGAGCAGTTCTTC
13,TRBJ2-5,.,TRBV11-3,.,CASSLGEEETQYF,TGTGCCAGCAGCTTAGGGGAAGAAGAGACCCAGTACTTC
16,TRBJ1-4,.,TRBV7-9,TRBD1,CASSRGQGASNEKLFF,TGTGCCAGCAGCAGGGGACAGGGGGCTTCTAATGAAAAACTGTTTTTT
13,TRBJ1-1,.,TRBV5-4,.,CASSLAEVTEAFF,TGTGCCAGCAGCTTGGCCGAGGTCACTGAAGCTTTCTTT
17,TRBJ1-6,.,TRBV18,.,CASSLTGLSSYNSPLHF,TGTGCCAGCTCGCTTACAGGTCTAAGCTCCTATAATTCACCCCTCCACTTT
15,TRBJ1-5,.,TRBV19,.,CASSTGGGFNQPQHF,TGTGCCAGCAGTACTGGGGGCGGATTCAATCAGCCCCAGCATTTT
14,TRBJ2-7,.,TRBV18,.,CASSPAELSYEQYF,TGTGCCAGCTCACCGGCGGAGCTAAGTTACGAGCAGTACTTC
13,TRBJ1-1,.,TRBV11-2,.,CASRFRMDTEAFF,TGTGCCAGCAGGTTTAGGATGGACACTGAAGCTTTCTTT
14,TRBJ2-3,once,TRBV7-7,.,CASSLSPAIDTQYF,TGTGCTAGCAGCTTAAGTCCGGCAATAGATACGCAGTATTTT
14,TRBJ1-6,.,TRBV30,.,CAWSEGTVNSPLHF,TGTGCCTGGAGTGAAGGAACAGTAAATTCACCCCTCCACTTT
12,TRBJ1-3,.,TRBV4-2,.,CASSQDSHTIYF,TGTGCCAGCAGCCAAGATAGCCACACCATATATTTT
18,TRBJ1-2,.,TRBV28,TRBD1,CASREIGQGARSYYGYTF,TGTGCCAGCAGGGAGATAGGACAGGGGGCGCGGTCGTACTATGGCTACACCTTC
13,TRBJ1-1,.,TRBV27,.,CASSFRQDTEAFF,TGTGCCAGCAGTTTCCGACAGGACACTGAAGCTTTCTTT
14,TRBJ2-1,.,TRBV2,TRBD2,CASPGTSSYNEQFF,TGTGCCAGCCCCGGGACTAGTTCTTACAATGAGCAGTTCTTC
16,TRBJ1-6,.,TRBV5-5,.,CASSLQSLSYNSPLHF,TGTGCCAGCAGCTTACAGAGCCTCTCCTATAATTCACCCCTCCACTTT
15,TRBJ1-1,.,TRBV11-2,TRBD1,CASSFTGQGATEAFF,TGTGCCAGCAGCTTCACGGGACAGGGGGCAACTGAAGCTTTCTTT
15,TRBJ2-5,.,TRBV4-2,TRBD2,CASSQVAGGPETQYF,TGTGCCAGCAGCCAAGTAGCGGGAGGGCCTGAGACCCAGTACTTC